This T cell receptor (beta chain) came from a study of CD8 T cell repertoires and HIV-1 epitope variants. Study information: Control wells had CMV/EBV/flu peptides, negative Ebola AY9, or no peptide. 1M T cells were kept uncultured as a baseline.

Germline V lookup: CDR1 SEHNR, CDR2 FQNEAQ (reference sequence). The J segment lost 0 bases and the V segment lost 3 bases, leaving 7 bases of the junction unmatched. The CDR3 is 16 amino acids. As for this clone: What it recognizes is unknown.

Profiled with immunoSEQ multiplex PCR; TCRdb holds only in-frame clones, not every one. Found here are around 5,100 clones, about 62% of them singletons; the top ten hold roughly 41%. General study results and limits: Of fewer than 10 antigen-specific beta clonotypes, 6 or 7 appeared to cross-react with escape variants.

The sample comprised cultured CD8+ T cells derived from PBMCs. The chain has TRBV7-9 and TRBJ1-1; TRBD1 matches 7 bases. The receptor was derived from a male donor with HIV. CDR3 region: CASSLSQGVMNTEAFF. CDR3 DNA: TGTGCCAGCAGCTTGAGTCAGGGGGTTATGAACACTGAAGCTTTCTTT.